This T cell receptor (beta chain) was sequenced in a study of type 1 regulatory T cells. Trimming removed 2 bases from V and 2 bases from J; junction bases left unmatched: 5. Germline CDR1 and CDR2: SGHTA and FQGTGA. The CDR3 loop spans 15 amino acids. The sample holds a few counts of this clonotype. The antigen remains undetermined. TCRdb used MiXCR to reprocess the reads, holding one entry per CDR3 protein. The table lists tens of thousands of distinct CDR3 sequences, about a fifth of them singletons. Broader study findings: Type 1 regulatory T cells had a more restricted TCR repertoire than non-type 1 regulatory T cells.

The receptor was derived from a human donor in good health. The chain recombines TRBV7-3 with TRBJ1-2; 7 nucleotides match TRBD1. Source material: cultured type 1 regulatory T (Tr1) cells, either the whole culture or a sorted fraction (not recorded which). The CDR3 reads CASSLGGQKNYGYTF. The CDR3 DNA reads as TGTGCCAGCAGCTTAGGGGGACAGAAGAACTATGGCTACACCTTC. Supplemented by reference TRBV7-3 and TRBJ1-2, the full variable domain reads GAGVSQTPSNKVTEKGKYVELRCDPISGHTALYWYRQSLGQGPEFLIYFQGTGAADDSGLPNDRFFAVRPEGSVSTLKIQRTERGDSAVYLCASSLGGQKNYGYTFGSGTRLTVV.